This T cell receptor beta chain originates from a study of T-cell memory formation after mild COVID-19. The CDR3 covers 13 residues. Trimming left V 2 bases short and J 5 bases short, with 9 bases between. Constant-segment primers served in 5'RACE that generated TCR alpha and TCR beta cDNA libraries bearing sample barcodes and UMIs. Using its own MiXCR run on the 5' RACE reads, TCRdb lists one record per CDR3 protein. The table has about 180,000 distinct CDR3 sequences, less than 20% seen once. The chain uses TRBV12-3 or TRBV12-4 and TRBJ1-1; no reliable D call. The sample consisted of PBMCs or a T cell subset sorted from them (not recorded which). The receptor comes from a man between 18 and 29 years old who had mild COVID-19 (a few samples of this study predate the infection). Cell type and time point are not known. The CDR3 loop reads CASSLIMSTEAFF. As DNA, the CDR3 is TGTGCCAGCAGTTTAATTATGAGTACTGAAGCTTTCTTT.